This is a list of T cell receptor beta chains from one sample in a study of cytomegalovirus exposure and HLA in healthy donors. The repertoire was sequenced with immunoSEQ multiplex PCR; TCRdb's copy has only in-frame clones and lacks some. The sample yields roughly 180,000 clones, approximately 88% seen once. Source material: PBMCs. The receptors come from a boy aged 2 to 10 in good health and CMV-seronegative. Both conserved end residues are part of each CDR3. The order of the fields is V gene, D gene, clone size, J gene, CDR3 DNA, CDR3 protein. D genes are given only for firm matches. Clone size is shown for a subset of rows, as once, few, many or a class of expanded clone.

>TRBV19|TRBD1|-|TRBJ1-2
TGTGCCAGTAGTATAGTTTCGCAGGGGGATGGCGGCTACACCTTC
CASSIVSQGDGGYTF
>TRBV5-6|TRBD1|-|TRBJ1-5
TGTGCCAGCAGCTTGGGACAGGGGATTATACAGCCCCAGCATTTT
CASSLGQGIIQPQHF
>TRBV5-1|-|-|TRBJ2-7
TGCGCCAAGCCGAGGGCGGGTCCTCCCTACGAGCAGTACTTC
CAKPRAGPPYEQYF
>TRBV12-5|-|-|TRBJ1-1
TGTGCTAGTGGCCGTAACAGGGACACGAACACTGAAGCTTTCTTT
CASGRNRDTNTEAFF
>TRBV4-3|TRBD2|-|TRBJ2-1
TGCGCCAGCAGCCAAGAGGCCCTAGCGGGGGGGGGCAATGAGCAGTTCTTC
CASSQEALAGGGNEQFF
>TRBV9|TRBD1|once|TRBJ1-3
TGTGCCAGCAGCGGCCGGGACAGTGGAAACACCATATATTTT
CASSGRDSGNTIYF
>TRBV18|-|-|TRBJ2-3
TGTGCCAGCTCACCAGTATCCGGGGGCACAGATACGCAGTATTTT
CASSPVSGGTDTQYF
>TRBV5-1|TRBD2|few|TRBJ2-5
TGCGCCAGCAGCCAGACGTATAGCGGGAGGTACCAAGAGACCCAGTACTTC
CASSQTYSGRYQETQYF
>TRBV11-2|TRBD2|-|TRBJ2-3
TGTGCCAGCAGTTCAAGACTAGCGGACACAGATACGCAGTATTTT
CASSSRLADTDTQYF
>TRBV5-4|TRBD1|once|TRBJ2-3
TGTGCCAGCAGCCGGGACAGAGGCACAGATACGCAGTATTTT
CASSRDRGTDTQYF
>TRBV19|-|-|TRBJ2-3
TGTGCCAGTAGTATAGTGGGCGCGGATACGCAGTATTTT
CASSIVGADTQYF
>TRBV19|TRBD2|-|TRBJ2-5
TGTGCCAGTAGTATAGGGGCTAGCGGGACGGAGACCCAGTACTTC
CASSIGASGTETQYF
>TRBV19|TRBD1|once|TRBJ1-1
TGTGCCAGTAGTCCCACAGGGGGACCAACAGGTGAAGCTTTCTTT
CASSPTGGPTGEAFF
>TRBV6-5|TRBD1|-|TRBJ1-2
TGTGCCAGCAGTTATGGAACAGGGGGCTCTGGCTACACCTTC
CASSYGTGGSGYTF
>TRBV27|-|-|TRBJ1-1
TGTGCCAGCTGGGACACATCGAACACTGAAGCTTTCTTT
CASWDTSNTEAFF
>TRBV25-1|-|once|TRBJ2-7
TGTGCCAGCAGGGGATCGTCAGCAGGGTCCAGCTACGAGCAGTACTTC
CASRGSSAGSSYEQYF
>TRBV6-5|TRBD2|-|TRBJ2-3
TGTGCCAGCAGTTACACCCTAGCGGCAGATACGCAGTATTTT
CASSYTLAADTQYF
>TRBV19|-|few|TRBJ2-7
TGTGCCAGTAGTCCCGCGGGACTCGGCGTCTACGAGCAGTACTTC
CASSPAGLGVYEQYF
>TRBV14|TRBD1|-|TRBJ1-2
TGTGCCAGCAGCCAGAGGGCAGGACAGGGAAGCTATGGCTACACCTTC
CASSQRAGQGSYGYTF
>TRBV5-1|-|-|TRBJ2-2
TGCGCCAGCAGCTTGGACCCGGGGGCCGGGGAGCTGTTTTTT
CASSLDPGAGELFF
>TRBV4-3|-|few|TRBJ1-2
TGCGCCAGCAGCCAAGATAGGCGGGGGAACTATGGCTACACCTTC
CASSQDRRGNYGYTF
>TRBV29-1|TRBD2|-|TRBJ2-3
TGCAGCGCCGTAGGACTAGCGTTGAGCACAGATACGCAGTATTTT
CSAVGLALSTDTQYF
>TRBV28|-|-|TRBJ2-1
TGTGCCAGCACCAAACGTCGGGAGATGCCAAACAGTTATGAGCAGTTCTTC
CASTKRREMPNSYEQFF
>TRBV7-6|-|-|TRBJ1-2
TGTGCCAGCAGCTTAGGGGGCGGGGGGCCGAACTATGGCTACACCTTC
CASSLGGGGPNYGYTF
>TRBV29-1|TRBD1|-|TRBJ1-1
TGCAGCGTTGATAGGTTTGTGAGACAGGGTGGCGTCAGGACTGAAGCCTTCTTT
CSVDRFVRQGGVRTEAFF
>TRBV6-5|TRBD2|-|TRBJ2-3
TGTGCCAGCAGTTACTCGACTAGCGGGAGTTACACGCAGTATTTT
CASSYSTSGSYTQYF
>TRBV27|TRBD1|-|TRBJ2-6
TGTGCCAGCAGGGCGGACAGGGGATTTCCTGGGGCCAACGTCCTGACTTTC
CASRADRGFPGANVLTF
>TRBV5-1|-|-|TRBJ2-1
TGCGCCAGCAGCTTGGCTAGGTCGGCCTACAATGAGCAGTTCTTC
CASSLARSAYNEQFF
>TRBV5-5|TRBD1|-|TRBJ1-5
TGTGCCAGCAGCCCCTTCGACAGGGAAAATCAGCCCCAGCATTTT
CASSPFDRENQPQHF
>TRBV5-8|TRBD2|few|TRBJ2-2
TGTGCCAGCAGCTTGGCCGGGGGGGTCGGCACCGGGGAGCTGTTTTTT
CASSLAGGVGTGELFF
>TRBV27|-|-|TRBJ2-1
TGTGCCAGCAGCGCCGTTCTAGCGCTCTCCTACAATGAGCAGTTCTTC
CASSAVLALSYNEQFF
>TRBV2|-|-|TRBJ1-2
TGTGCCAGCAGCTCCAACTATGGCTACACCTTC
CASSSNYGYTF
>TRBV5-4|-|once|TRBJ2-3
TGTGCCAGCAGCTTGCCGAATGCGGCAAGCACAGATACGCAGTATTTT
CASSLPNAASTDTQYF
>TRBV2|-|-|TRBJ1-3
TGTGCCGGAGCAGCGGGAGCCGGAAACACCATATATTTT
CAGAAGAGNTIYF
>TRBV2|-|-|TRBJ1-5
TGTGCCAGCACCTCGGGTCCAAATCAGCCCCAGCATTTT
CASTSGPNQPQHF
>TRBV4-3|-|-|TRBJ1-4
TGCGCCAGCAGCCAAGCGGGAGTGGGAGAAAAACTGTTTTTT
CASSQAGVGEKLFF
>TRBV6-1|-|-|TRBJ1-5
TGTGCCAGCAGTGGTAACAGGGCACATCAGCCCCAGCATTTT
CASSGNRAHQPQHF
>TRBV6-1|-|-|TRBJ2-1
TGTGCCAGCAGTGATAGCGGCGGGATGCTGTACAATGAGCAGTTCTTC
CASSDSGGMLYNEQFF
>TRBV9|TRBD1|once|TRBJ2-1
TGTGCCAGCAGCGTAGGTACAGGGGGGTACAATGAGCAGTTCTTC
CASSVGTGGYNEQFF
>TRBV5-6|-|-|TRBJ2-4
TGTGCCAGCAGCTTGGACAGGGCGGAGCGCACCTATCAGTACTTC
CASSLDRAERTYQYF
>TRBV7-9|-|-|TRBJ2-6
TGTGCCAGCAGCTTTATTTTGCAGGGGAAGACTGGGGCCAACGTCCTGACTTTC
CASSFILQGKTGANVLTF
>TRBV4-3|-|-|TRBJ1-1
TGCGCCAGCAGACGAGATTTCACGGTGAACACTGAAGCTTTCTTT
CASRRDFTVNTEAFF
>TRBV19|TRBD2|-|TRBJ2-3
TGTGCCAGTAGTCCCGCGGGGGCTAGCGGGAGGACGGATACGCAGTATTTT
CASSPAGASGRTDTQYF
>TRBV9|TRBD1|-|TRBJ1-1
TGTGCCAGCAGCGTAGGGGGACAGGGGGAAGCTTTCTTT
CASSVGGQGEAFF
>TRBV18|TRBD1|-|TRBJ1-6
TGTGCCAGCTCACCGGACGGACAGGGGGTTCGTAATTCACCCCTCCACTTT
CASSPDGQGVRNSPLHF
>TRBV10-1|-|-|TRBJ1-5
TGCGCCCCCATCCGGGGTACAGGGTTACATGCGGGGGTTCAGCCCCAGCATTTT
CAPIRGTGLHAGVQPQHF
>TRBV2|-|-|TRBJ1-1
TGTGCCAGCAGTGTAGAGGGAATGAACACTGAAGCTTTCTTT
CASSVEGMNTEAFF
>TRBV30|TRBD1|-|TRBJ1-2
TGTGCCTGGAGCCCAGGGGGCAAGGGAAGGGGCTACACCTTC
CAWSPGGKGRGYTF
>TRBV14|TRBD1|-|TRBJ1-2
TGTGCCAGCAGCCGAGGAGTCCGGGACAGGGGGCAAGGTACCCCCTATGGCTACACCTTC
CASSRGVRDRGQGTPYGYTF
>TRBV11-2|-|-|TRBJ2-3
TGTGCCAGCAGCCTAGATGGGGGAGCGGGAGATACGCAGTATTTT
CASSLDGGAGDTQYF
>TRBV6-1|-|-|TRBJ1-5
TGTGCCAGCAGCTCGGACAGTTTAAGCAATCAGCCCCAGCATTTT
CASSSDSLSNQPQHF
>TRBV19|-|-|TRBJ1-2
TGTGCCAGTAGTATAGACCCAGGGGCTATTGGGACCTACACCTTC
CASSIDPGAIGTYTF
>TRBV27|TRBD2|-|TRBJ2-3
TGTGCCAGCAGTTCCGGGGTTCAGAGCGGGAGATCAGATACGCAGTATTTT
CASSSGVQSGRSDTQYF
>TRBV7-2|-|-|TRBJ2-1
TGTGCCAGCAGCTTCGTTTATTTCAATGAGCAGTTCTTC
CASSFVYFNEQFF
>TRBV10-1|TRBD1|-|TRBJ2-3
TGCGCCAGCAGCCCGGGACAGCAAAGCACAGATACGCAGTATTTT
CASSPGQQSTDTQYF
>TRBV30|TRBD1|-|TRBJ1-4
TGTGCCTGGAACAGGGGCAGGGAAAAACTGTTTTTT
CAWNRGREKLFF
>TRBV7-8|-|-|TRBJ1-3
TGTGCCAGCAGCTTACTCTCGGCAGGGGCCTCTGGAAACACCATATATTTT
CASSLLSAGASGNTIYF
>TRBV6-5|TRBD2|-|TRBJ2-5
TGTGCCAGCAGTACGGGACTAGGAGGAGAGACCCAGTACTTC
CASSTGLGGETQYF
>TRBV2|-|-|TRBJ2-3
TGTGCCAGCAGCCCCCTCGACTATACGACAGATACGCAGTATTTT
CASSPLDYTTDTQYF